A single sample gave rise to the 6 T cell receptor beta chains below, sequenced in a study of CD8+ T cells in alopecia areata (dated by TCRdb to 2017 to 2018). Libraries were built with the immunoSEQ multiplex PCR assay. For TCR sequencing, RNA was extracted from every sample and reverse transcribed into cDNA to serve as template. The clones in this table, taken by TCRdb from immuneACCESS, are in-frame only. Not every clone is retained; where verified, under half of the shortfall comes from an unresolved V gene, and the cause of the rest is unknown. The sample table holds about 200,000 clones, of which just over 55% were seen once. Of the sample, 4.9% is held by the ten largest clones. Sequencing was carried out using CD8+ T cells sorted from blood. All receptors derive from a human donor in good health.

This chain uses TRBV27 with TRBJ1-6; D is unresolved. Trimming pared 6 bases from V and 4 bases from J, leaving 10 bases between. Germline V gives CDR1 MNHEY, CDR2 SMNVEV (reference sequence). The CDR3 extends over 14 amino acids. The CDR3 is CASRLQGYNSPLHF. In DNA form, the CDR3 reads TGTGCCAGCAGACTACAAGGATATAATTCACCCCTCCACTTT.

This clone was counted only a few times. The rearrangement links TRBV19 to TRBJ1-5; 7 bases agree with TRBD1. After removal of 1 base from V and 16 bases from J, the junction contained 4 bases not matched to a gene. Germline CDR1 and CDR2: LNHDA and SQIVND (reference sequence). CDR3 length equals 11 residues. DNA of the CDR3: TGTGCCAGTAGTATAGGGACAGGACAACATTTT. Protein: CASSIGTGQHF.

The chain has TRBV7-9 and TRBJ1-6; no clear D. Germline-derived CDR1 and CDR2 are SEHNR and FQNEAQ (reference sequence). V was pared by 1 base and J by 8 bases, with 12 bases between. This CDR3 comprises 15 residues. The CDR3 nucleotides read TGTGCCAGCAGCTTAGTAAGGTCTGGGGATTCACCCCTCCACTTT. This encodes CASSLVRSGDSPLHF.

CDR3 coding DNA: TGTGCCTGTGAACCCAATGGACAGCCCCAGCATTTT. As protein: CACEPNGQPQHF. The chain joins TRBV30 to TRBJ1-5; D ambiguous. CDR3 length: 12 amino acids. Germline lookup yields CDR1 GTSNPN and CDR2 SVGIG (reference sequence). Trimming shortened V by 6 bases and J by 7 bases, and 13 bases separated the two germline ends.

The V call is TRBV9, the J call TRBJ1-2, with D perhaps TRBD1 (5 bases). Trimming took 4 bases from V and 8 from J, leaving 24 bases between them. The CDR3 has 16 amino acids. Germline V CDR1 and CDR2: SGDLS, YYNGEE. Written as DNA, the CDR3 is TGTGCCAGCAGCTTAATCCAGGGAAACCTCAAGGAAGGCTACACCTTC. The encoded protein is CASSLIQGNLKEGYTF.

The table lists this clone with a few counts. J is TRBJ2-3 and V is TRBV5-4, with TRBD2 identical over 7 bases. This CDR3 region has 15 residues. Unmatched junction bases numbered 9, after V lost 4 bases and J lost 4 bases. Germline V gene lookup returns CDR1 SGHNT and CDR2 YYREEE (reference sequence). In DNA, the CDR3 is TGTGCCAGCAGCCTAACTAGCGCCGTCGCAGATACGCAGTATTTT. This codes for CASSLTSAVADTQYF.